Listed here are 29 T cell receptor beta chains from one sample, sequenced in a study of cytomegalovirus exposure and HLA in healthy donors. Primers for the PCR totalled 60 Vbeta and 13 Jbeta. Profiled with immunoSEQ multiplex PCR; TCRdb holds only in-frame clones, not every one. The data contain over 130,000 clones, roughly 72% of them singletons. The sample consisted of PBMCs. The source of these receptors is a man in his forties in good health and CMV-seronegative.

The chain uses TRBV19 and TRBJ2-7; 9 bases line up with TRBD1. CDR1 and CDR2 from the germline V gene are LNHDA and SQIVND (reference sequence). The CDR3 has 14 amino acids. The ends lost 7 bases at V and 2 bases at J; junction bases unmatched: 6. The CDR3 is CASTQGTGPYEQYF. CDR3 nucleotide sequence: TGTGCCAGTACCCAAGGGACAGGGCCCTACGAGCAGTACTTC.

The chain combines TRBV4-3 with TRBJ2-5; 7 bases are shared with TRBD2. The V segment lost 0 bases and the J segment 5 bases; nucleotides outside the gene matches: 18. CDR1 is LGHNA, CDR2 YSLEER, per germline. This CDR3 is 19 amino acids long. CDR3 region: CASSQDLGAGSLGGETQYF. As DNA, the CDR3 is TGCGCCAGCAGCCAAGATTTGGGCGCTGGAAGTCTCGGGGGGGAGACCCAGTACTTC.

CDR3 DNA sequence: TGTGCCACCGCGACTAGCAGTCTGTGGGAGCAGTACTTC. Residues: CATATSSLWEQYF. V gene TRBV6-5 combines with J gene TRBJ2-7; 7 bases agree with TRBD2. The J segment lost 7 bases and the V segment lost 10 bases, leaving 13 bases of the junction unmatched. CDR3 length: 13 amino acids. Germline V lookup: CDR1 MNHEY, CDR2 SVGAGI.

The chain recombines TRBV19 with TRBJ1-1, with D tentatively TRBD1 (5 bases). Germline values: CDR1 LNHDA, CDR2 SQIVND (reference sequence). Trimming shortened V by 3 bases and J by 1 base, and 6 bases separated the two germline ends. The CDR3 consists of 13 residues. The CDR3 DNA reads TGTGCCAGTAGTATGGGGCCGAACACTGAAGCTTTCTTT. Amino acids: CASSMGPNTEAFF.

This chain joins TRBV11-2 and TRBJ2-1, with D perhaps TRBD2 (6 bases). V gave up 5 bases and J gave up 10 bases, with 15 bases separating them. The CDR3 is 13 residues long. Looked up from germline, CDR1 is SGHAT and CDR2 is FQNNGV. CDR3 coding DNA: TGTGCCAGCAGCCCCTCGGGAGTGGGAGAGCAGTTCTTC. It specifies CASSPSGVGEQFF.

The sample holds one count of this clone. CDR3 loop: CAWSEDRDNEQFF. CDR3 sequence (DNA): TGTGCCTGGAGCGAAGACAGGGACAATGAGCAGTTCTTC. The chain recombines TRBV30 with TRBJ2-1; 7 bases match TRBD1. This CDR3 has 13 residues. Germline loops: CDR1 GTSNPN, CDR2 SVGIG (reference sequence). The V segment lost 3 bases and the J segment 5 bases; nucleotides outside the gene matches: 4.

The genes are TRBV6-5 and TRBJ2-1; D unresolved. Between the trimmed V and J ends, which lost 8 bases and 13 bases, there was a span of 18 bases. Germline V gene lookup returns CDR1 MNHEY and CDR2 SVGAGI. The CDR3 consists of 12 residues. CDR3 region: CASGLPFSPQFF. CDR3 in DNA: TGTGCCAGCGGCCTCCCTTTTAGCCCTCAGTTCTTC.

V and J are TRBV25-1 and TRBJ2-4, with 12 positions matching TRBD2. Germline V gene data show CDR1 as MGHDK and CDR2 as SYGVNS. Germline trimming cut 1 base from V and 2 bases from J; bases unmatched to any gene: 6. CDR3 size: 18 residues. For the CDR3, the DNA is TGTGCCAGCAGTGAATTAACTAGCGGGAGGTCTCCCAAAAACATTCAGTACTTC. Translated, it gives CASSELTSGRSPKNIQYF.

CDR3 protein: CASSPYDSNYGYTF. As DNA, the CDR3 is TGCGCCAGCAGCCCCTATGACAGTAACTATGGCTACACCTTC. V usage is TRBV5-1 and J usage is TRBJ1-2, with TRBD1 as a possible D gene (5 bases). The CDR3 totals 14 residues. The germline CDR1 and CDR2 sequences are SGHRS and YFSETQ. Trimming pared 4 bases from V and 1 base from J, leaving 11 bases between. Drawing the rest from reference TRBV5-1 and TRBJ1-2, the complete variable domain is KAGVTQTPRYLIKTRGQQVTLSCSPISGHRSVSWYQQTPGQGLQFLFEYFSETQRNKGNFPGRFSGRQFSNSRSEMNVSTLELGDSALYLCASSPYDSNYGYTFGSGTRLTVV.

The rearrangement joins TRBV18 to TRBJ2-5; 7 bases align to TRBD2. The J call may be in error: the DNA end matches TRBJ2-7 better. Germline lookup yields CDR1 KGHSH and CDR2 LQKENI. The CDR3 loop spans 18 amino acids. CDR3: CASSPGPIGAGLSYEQYF. The CDR3 DNA reads as TGTGCCAGCTCACCGGGACCTATAGGAGCGGGGCTTAGCTACGAGCAGTACTTC.

The V gene is TRBV7-6, the J gene TRBJ2-3, with 11 bases lining up with TRBD2. Trimming at V came to 4 bases and at J to 4 bases, leaving 4 bases not matched to a gene. Germline V gene lookup returns CDR1 SGHVS and CDR2 FNYEAQ. There are 15 residues in the CDR3. CDR3 bases: TGTGCCAGCAGCTCCGGGACTAGCGGACCAGATACGCAGTATTTT. The encoded protein is CASSSGTSGPDTQYF.

CDR3 sequence: CASSASAGGGNTQYF. The CDR3 nucleotides read TGCGCCAGCAGCGCCTCAGCGGGAGGCGGGAATACGCAGTATTTT. This rearrangement joins TRBV5-1 to TRBJ2-3; 9 bases are a match to TRBD2. There are 15 residues in the CDR3. Looked up from germline, CDR1 is SGHRS and CDR2 is YFSETQ. V lost 4 bases and J lost 7; bases outside the gene matches: 10. Full variable domain (rest looked up from reference TRBV5-1 and TRBJ2-3): KAGVTQTPRYLIKTRGQQVTLSCSPISGHRSVSWYQQTPGQGLQFLFEYFSETQRNKGNFPGRFSGRQFSNSRSEMNVSTLELGDSALYLCASSASAGGGNTQYFGPGTRLTVL.

A few counts support this clone. The rearrangement links TRBV10-1 to TRBJ2-5; 8 bases match TRBD2. There are 14 residues in the CDR3. V shed 2 bases and J 5 bases; nucleotides not matched to a gene: 4. Looked up from germline, CDR1 is WNHNN and CDR2 is SYGVQD (reference sequence). The CDR3 is CASSERGGTETQYF. CDR3 sequence (DNA): TGCGCCAGCAGTGAGCGGGGGGGGACGGAGACCCAGTACTTC.

This chain connects TRBV6-5 to TRBJ2-2, with a tentative D call TRBD1 (5 bases). Germline CDR1 and CDR2: MNHEY and SVGAGI. Trimming stripped 4 bases from V and 2 bases from J, with 14 bases between. This CDR3 has 16 residues. The CDR3 DNA reads as TGTGCCAGCAGTTTGAACCAGGGTCCAAACACCGGGGAGCTGTTTTTT. Translated, it gives CASSLNQGPNTGELFF.

This clone was seen a few times. The V call is TRBV2, the J call TRBJ1-4; D is ambiguous. Trimming shortened V by 11 bases and J by 3 bases, and 13 bases separated the two germline ends. The CDR3 runs to 13 residues. The germline V gene has CDR1 SNHLY and CDR2 FYNNEI. The CDR3 region is CASMTSPNEKLFF. The CDR3 DNA sequence: TGTGCCTCCATGACTTCTCCTAATGAAAAACTGTTTTTT. Full variable domain (remainder filled in from reference TRBV2 and TRBJ1-4): EPEVTQTPSHQVTQMGQEVILRCVPISNHLYFYWYRQILGQKVEFLVSFYNNEISEKSEIFDDQFSVERPDGSNFTLKIRSTKLEDSAMYFCASMTSPNEKLFFGSGTQLSVL.

On this clone itself: The sample holds other DNA sequences that translate to the same CDR3. This chain connects TRBV6-5 to TRBJ2-3; tentative D call: TRBD2 (6 bases). The CDR3 contains 15 residues. V was clipped by 2 bases and J by 4 bases, with 13 bases between them. The germline CDR1 and CDR2 sequences are MNHEY and SVGAGI. The CDR3 sequence is CASSYQRRDADTQYF. The CDR3, as DNA: TGTGCCAGCAGTTACCAGCGGAGGGACGCAGATACGCAGTATTTT.

This clone was counted a single time. The chain has TRBV29-1 and TRBJ1-2, with TRBD1 matching over 7 bases. This CDR3 is built from 12 residues. Unmatched junction bases numbered 4, after V lost 4 bases and J lost 5 bases. Germline V lookup: CDR1 SQVTM, CDR2 ANQGSEA. The CDR3 reads CSVGQGEYGYTF. The CDR3 DNA sequence: TGCAGCGTTGGTCAGGGGGAGTATGGCTACACCTTC.

The CDR3 reads CASSSLAGVESEQFF. DNA for the CDR3: TGTGCCAGCAGCTCCTTAGCGGGGGTGGAGAGTGAGCAGTTCTTC. The chain combines TRBV7-3 with TRBJ2-1; 9 bases are a match to TRBD2. V shed 4 bases, J shed 9 bases, and the junction held 10 bases outside the gene matches. This CDR3 region has 15 residues. Germline V lookup: CDR1 SGHTA, CDR2 FQGTGA.

This clone was counted between two and nine times. This chain links TRBV2 with TRBJ2-1; 13 bases match TRBD2. The CDR3 totals 18 residues. The germline V gene encodes CDR1 SNHLY and CDR2 FYNNEI. The V and J ends lost 4 bases and 6 bases, in that order; junction bases with no gene match: 12. The CDR3 loop is CASSVPRAGTSGVNEQFF. CDR3 sequence (DNA): TGTGCCAGCAGTGTTCCGAGGGCAGGGACTAGCGGGGTCAATGAGCAGTTCTTC.

The chain has TRBV29-1 and TRBJ2-2, with TRBD2 matching 7 bases. The CDR3 contains 12 residues. The trim removed 4 bases at V and 6 bases at J, leaving 2 bases unmatched. Looked up from germline, CDR1 is SQVTM and CDR2 is ANQGSEA. The CDR3: CSVGEGPGELFF. As DNA, the CDR3 is TGCAGCGTTGGGGAGGGGCCCGGGGAGCTGTTTTTT.

CDR3 in amino acids: CASSVEGGGGPETQYF. Here the CDR3 DNA reads TGTGCCAGCAGCGTAGAGGGCGGGGGGGGGCCGGAGACCCAGTACTTC. The chain links TRBV9 to TRBJ2-5; 9 bases line up with TRBD2. Unmatched junction bases numbered 8, after V lost 0 bases and J lost 5 bases. CDR1 is SGDLS, CDR2 YYNGEE, per germline. There are 16 residues in the CDR3.

CDR3 bases: TGTGCCAGCAGCCCGGGACTAGCGGGTCTAAGCTCCTACAATGAGCAGTTCTTC. This encodes CASSPGLAGLSSYNEQFF. The gene calls are TRBV5-4 and TRBJ2-1, with 12 positions matching TRBD2. Germline V gene data show CDR1 as SGHNT and CDR2 as YYREEE (reference sequence). This CDR3 has 18 residues. The ends lost 4 bases at V and 0 bases at J; junction bases unmatched: 8.

The chain combines TRBV28 with TRBJ1-6; 9 positions agree with TRBD1. Germline V gene data show CDR1 as MDHEN and CDR2 as SYDVKM. The CDR3 spans 15 residues. V lost 7 bases, J lost 4 bases, and 5 bases stayed unmatched. CDR3 loop: CASNLDRGYNSPLHF. DNA of the CDR3: TGTGCCAGCAACCTGGACAGGGGTTATAATTCACCCCTCCACTTT. The variable domain in full, with the rest retrieved from reference TRBV28 and TRBJ1-6, is DVKVTQSSRYLVKRTGEKVFLECVQDMDHENMFWYRQDPGLGLRLIYFSYDVKMKEKGDIPEGYSVSREKKERFSLILESASTNQTSMYLCASNLDRGYNSPLHFGNGTRLTVT.

J is TRBJ2-7 and V is TRBV7-8, with TRBD1 identical over 7 bases. Germline trimming cut 6 bases from V and 3 bases from J; bases unmatched to any gene: 8. Germline V gives CDR1 SGHVS, CDR2 FQNEAQ. The CDR3 has 14 amino acids. CDR3 in amino acids: CASRRQGGFYEQYF. DNA of the CDR3: TGTGCCAGCAGGAGACAGGGCGGCTTCTACGAGCAGTACTTC.

This clone was counted between two and nine times. This sequence joins TRBV2 and TRBJ1-5; a possible D gene is TRBD1 (5 bases). V lost 6 bases and J 6 bases, leaving 18 bases between the germline ends. The CDR3 contains 15 residues. Germline V gene sequence: CDR1 SNHLY, CDR2 FYNNEI. The CDR3 protein is CASSLGAPSVQPQHF. CDR3 sequence (DNA): TGTGCCAGCAGCCTAGGGGCCCCCTCGGTTCAGCCCCAGCATTTT.

The chain combines TRBV10-3 with TRBJ2-7, with 12 bases matching TRBD2. The CDR3 sequence is 15 residues long. CDR1 is ENHRY and CDR2 is SYGVKD in the germline V gene. V shed 4 bases and J 3 bases; nucleotides not matched to a gene: 4. CDR3 DNA: TGTGCCATCAGTGGGCCGACTAGCGGGGGCTACGAGCAGTACTTC. It is translated as CAISGPTSGGYEQYF.

The chain couples TRBV2 to TRBJ1-4; D unresolved. The CDR3 has 12 residues. The germline V gene has CDR1 SNHLY and CDR2 FYNNEI. V lost 10 bases and J 5 bases, leaving 11 bases between the germline ends. The CDR3 DNA reads TGTGCCATCACAGTGATCAATGAAAAACTGTTTTTT. Residues: CAITVINEKLFF.

This chain connects TRBV5-1 to TRBJ2-7; TRBD1 matches at 12 bases. Germline V CDR1 and CDR2: SGHRS, YFSETQ. With 3 bases clipped from V and 1 base from J, the junction kept 2 bases outside the gene matches. This CDR3 comprises 15 residues. The chain's CDR3 is CASSSGQGASYEQYF. The CDR3 nucleotides are TGCGCCAGCAGCTCGGGACAGGGGGCTTCCTACGAGCAGTACTTC.

Concerning this clone itself: One junction end does not reproduce the germline sequence, and a read error may be involved. The chain links TRBV7-9 to TRBJ2-5; 10 bases match TRBD2. The germline gives CDR1 SEHNR, CDR2 FQNEAQ (reference sequence). The CDR3 totals 16 residues. CDR3 residues: CSSSLSTSGVEETQYF. Here the CDR3 DNA reads TGTTCCAGCAGCTTAAGCACTAGCGGGGTTGAAGAGACCCAGTACTTC.